The 5 T cell receptor beta chains below come from one sample, sequenced in a study of shared clonotypes between healthy human individuals. Here immunoSEQ multiplex PCR was the method, and the copy in TCRdb shows in-frame clones only, minus some. The top ten hold 0.85% to 1.2% of the sample, which has about 2 million clones, around 96% seen once. It was CD45RO-negative cells, positively selected for CCR7, that made up naive CD8 cells, with terminally differentiated effector memory CD45RA+ cells excluded. The sequencing input was naive CD8+ T cells sorted from blood. Every receptor here comes from a man aged 18 to 30 in good health.

The V and J genes are TRBV5-1 and TRBJ2-7, with 8 bases fitting TRBD1. The CDR3 extends over 15 amino acids. Per germline, CDR1 SGHRS and CDR2 YFSETQ. The V gene end was trimmed by 4 bases and the J gene end by 0 bases; junction bases not matched to a gene: 6. The CDR3 sequence is CASSPDRGTSYEQYF. DNA for the CDR3: TGCGCCAGCAGCCCCGACAGGGGAACCTCCTACGAGCAGTACTTC.

The CDR3 sequence: CASSGSIYEQYF. In DNA, the CDR3 is TGTGCCAGCAGCGGGTCCATTTACGAGCAGTACTTC. The chain carries TRBV2 and TRBJ2-7, with unresolved D. V was clipped by 6 bases and J by 4 bases, with 10 bases between them. The CDR3 length is 12 residues. Germline V CDR1 and CDR2: SNHLY, FYNNEI.

Note on this clone: This sample includes further DNA sequences coding for the same CDR3. The rearrangement joins TRBV7-9 to TRBJ2-5; tentatively, D is TRBD1 (6 bases). Germline assignment: CDR1 SEHNR and CDR2 FQNEAQ (reference sequence). This CDR3 is 13 amino acids long. V was pared by 5 bases and J by 3 bases, with 10 bases between. This CDR3 is CASSPRGEETQYF. The CDR3 coding sequence is TGTGCCAGCAGCCCCAGGGGTGAAGAGACCCAGTACTTC. The whole variable domain, filled in from reference TRBV7-9 and TRBJ2-5, reads DTGVSQNPRHKITKRGQNVTFRCDPISEHNRLYWYRQTLGQGPEFLTYFQNEAQLEKSRLLSDRFSAERPKGSFSTLEIQRTEQGDSAMYLCASSPRGEETQYFGPGTRLLVL.

The chain carries TRBV29-1 and TRBJ2-2; D ambiguous. Germline V gene sequence: CDR1 SQVTM, CDR2 ANQGSEA. This CDR3 is 13 amino acids long. The V end lost 3 bases, the J end lost 0 bases, and 5 bases lay between the germline ends. Here the CDR3 reads CSVEFTNTGELFF. CDR3 bases: TGCAGCGTTGAGTTCACGAACACCGGGGAGCTGTTTTTT.

This clone appeared once. The chain has TRBV5-4 and TRBJ2-3, with D possibly TRBD2 on 7 matching bases. Germline V gene lookup returns CDR1 SGHNT and CDR2 YYREEE (reference sequence). This CDR3 is 13 amino acids long. Trimming removed 4 bases from V and 4 bases from J, with 10 bases in between. The CDR3 DNA is TGTGCCAGCAGCGGGGGGGGCGCAGATACGCAGTATTTT. The encoded protein is CASSGGGADTQYF. The full variable domain, with the rest looked up from reference TRBV5-4 and TRBJ2-3, is ETGVTQSPTHLIKTRGQQVTLRCSSQSGHNTVSWYQQALGQGPQFIFQYYREEENGRGNFPPRFSGLQFPNYSSELNVNALELDDSALYLCASSGGGADTQYFGPGTRLTVL.